The T cell receptor beta chain under discussion was sequenced for a study of T cells in Graves' hyperthyroidism and ophthalmopathy. Study outcomes and limitations: Ophthalmopathy prediction by the model preceded onset by a median approximately six months. The majority of expanded thyroid clonotypes above 0.001 also appeared in blood.

PBMCs were obtained from over 8.5 ml fresh peripheral blood. The CDR3 length is 18 residues. The V gene end was trimmed by 4 bases and the J gene end by 0 bases; junction bases not matched to a gene: 14. Germline assignment: CDR1 SGHRS and CDR2 YFSETQ. Turning to this clonotype: No antigen is known for it.

Researchers took RNA transcripts and amplified the TCR beta CDR3 regions from them. First-round RT-PCR targeting the TCR CDR3 was performed with the HTBI primer set. TCRdb reanalysed the multiplex PCR reads using MiXCR and keeps one entry per CDR3 protein. This table has some 620,000 distinct CDR3 sequences, 16% appearing once. Sequenced: blood. The chain joins TRBV5-1 to TRBJ1-1; TRBD1 matches 8 bases. The source is a woman aged 25-40 years with Graves' hyperthyroidism. The CDR3 spells CASSPYQGAVLVNTEAFF. The CDR3 region has the DNA TGCGCCAGCAGCCCTTATCAGGGGGCTGTGTTGGTGAACACTGAAGCTTTCTTT.